These 7 T cell receptor beta chains came from one sample sequenced in a study of blood T cells in healthy people across ages. A second about 6 to 12 cycle PCR used barcoded and J-beta primers. Using its own MiXCR run on the 5' RACE reads, TCRdb lists one record per CDR3 protein. The table has 2 million or so distinct CDR3 sequences, around 50% seen once; the top ten hold approximately 2%. Sequenced material: blood. These TCRs come from a woman aged 40 to 49 in good health.

This chain joins TRBV7-2 and TRBJ2-1; the D gene could be TRBD1 or TRBD2 (5 bases each). CDR1 is SGHTA and CDR2 is FQGNSA in the germline V gene. Trimming stripped 5 bases from V and 5 bases from J, with 16 bases between. The CDR3 has 15 residues. CDR3 DNA sequence: TGTGCCAGCAGCCTACAGCCCGGGGCCAACAATGAGCAGTTCTTC. This gives the protein CASSLQPGANNEQFF.

This clonotype was counted a few times. V and J are TRBV4-1 and TRBJ2-5, with D tentatively TRBD1 (6 bases). In germline, CDR1 is MGHRA, CDR2 YSYEKL. Trimming took 4 bases from V and 4 from J, leaving 16 bases between them. This CDR3 has 15 residues. For the CDR3, the DNA is TGCGCCAGCAGCCGGACAGTTACGGTGGGAGAGACCCAGTACTTC. Translated: CASSRTVTVGETQYF.

CDR3 sequence (DNA): TGCAGTGCTAGACTTACAGGCCGCTATGGCTACACCTTC. Protein product: CSARLTGRYGYTF. The chain employs TRBV20-1 and TRBJ1-2, with D perhaps matching TRBD1 (5 bases). The CDR3 consists of 13 residues. V lost 2 bases to trimming and J lost 4 bases, with 11 bases between them. Germline assignment: CDR1 DFQATT and CDR2 SNEGSKA (reference sequence).

V is TRBV6-2 or TRBV6-3 and J is TRBJ2-5; 8 nucleotides align to TRBD2. After removal of 8 bases from V and 11 bases from J, the junction contained 10 bases not matched to a gene. Germline CDR1 reads MNHEY; CDR2 reads SVGEGT. This CDR3 spans 12 amino acids. The CDR3 sequence: CASCGGRNEQYF. CDR3 coding DNA: TGTGCCAGCTGCGGGGGGCGCAATGAGCAGTACTTC.

This clonotype was observed a handful of times. V and J are TRBV9 and TRBJ2-7; D is possibly TRBD2 (5 bases). The V gene's germline CDR1 is SGDLS and CDR2 YYNGEE. Trimming removed 0 bases from V and 4 bases from J, with 8 bases in between. The CDR3 extends over 13 amino acids. The CDR3 region is CASSVDSGYEQYF. In DNA form, the CDR3 reads TGTGCCAGCAGCGTAGATTCGGGGTACGAGCAGTACTTC.

This chain joins TRBV4-3 and TRBJ1-1; D unclear. Germline values: CDR1 LGHNA, CDR2 YSLEER. V was cut by 0 bases and J by 0 bases, with 14 bases left in between. This CDR3 is built from 17 residues. The CDR3 DNA is TGCGCCAGCAGCCAAGATGCGGAAGGGCTAATGAACACTGAAGCTTTCTTT. Encoded protein: CASSQDAEGLMNTEAFF.

The chain carries TRBV2 and TRBJ1-1; 7 nucleotides line up with TRBD1. The germline V gene has CDR1 SNHLY and CDR2 FYNNEI. The CDR3 has 16 residues. V gave up 8 bases and J gave up 4 bases; unmatched junction bases: 16. The CDR3 sequence: CASFLPRQGRSTEAFF. The CDR3 region has the DNA TGTGCCAGCTTTTTACCCCGACAGGGAAGGAGCACTGAAGCTTTCTTT.